This is a list of T cell receptor beta chains from one sample in a study of T cell responses to AZD1222 COVID-19 vaccine. This table comes from immunoSEQ multiplex PCR, and its TCRdb copy is limited to in-frame clones, with some not included. The table has around 110,000 clones, around 91% seen once; the top ten hold around 1.5%. The specimen comprised peripheral blood, sampled on day 0 of AZD1222 vaccination. These receptors originate from an adult in good health. Each CDR3 is given with its conserved first and last residue. A D gene is named only where the DNA matches it firmly. Only some rows state a clone size, as once, few, many or a class for expanded clones.

v_call	d_call	clone_size	j_call	cdr3_aa	cdr3_nt
TRBV2	TRBD1	.	TRBJ1-2	CASSPPGTGGVGYTF	TGTGCCAGCAGCCCCCCCGGGACAGGGGGCGTGGGCTACACCTTC
TRBV19	.	once	TRBJ1-1	CASSLTLGGTEAFF	TGTGCCAGTAGTCTAACTCTCGGAGGCACTGAAGCTTTCTTT
TRBV24-1	.	.	TRBJ2-3	CATSDAKGLGRNTDTQYF	TGTGCCACCAGTGACGCCAAGGGGCTTGGGCGGAACACAGATACGCAGTATTTT
TRBV12-3/TRBV12-4	.	.	TRBJ2-5	CASSLTSLGTQYF	TGTGCCAGCAGTCTGACTAGTCTCGGGACCCAGTACTTC
TRBV5-4	TRBD2	.	TRBJ2-1	CASAAGTSDYNEQFF	TGTGCCAGCGCCGCCGGGACTAGCGACTACAATGAGCAGTTCTTC
TRBV13	.	.	TRBJ1-1	CASSSSPGTNTEAFF	TGTGCCAGCAGCTCCAGCCCAGGGACGAACACTGAAGCTTTCTTT
TRBV6-5	.	.	TRBJ2-5	CATLSAGRETQYF	TGTGCCACCCTGTCCGCGGGGAGAGAGACCCAGTACTTC
TRBV7-9	.	.	TRBJ2-1	CASSLAGRNEQFF	TGTGCCAGCAGCTTAGCGGGGAGGAATGAGCAGTTCTTC
TRBV7-2	TRBD2	.	TRBJ2-5	CASSPGLAKETQYF	TGTGCCAGCAGCCCCGGACTAGCGAAAGAGACCCAGTACTTC
TRBV30	.	.	TRBJ1-2	CAWSRGGNYGYTF	TGTGCCTGGAGCAGGGGCGGTAACTATGGCTACACCTTC
TRBV6-5	.	.	TRBJ1-4	CASSLIVGNEKLFF	TGTGCCAGCAGTCTAATCGTCGGGAATGAAAAACTGTTTTTT
TRBV12-3/TRBV12-4	.	.	TRBJ2-2	CASSPDSGELFF	TGTGCCAGCAGTCCCGATTCCGGGGAGCTGTTTTTT
TRBV3-1/TRBV3-2	.	once	TRBJ1-1	CASSQRYTEAFF	TGTGCCAGCAGCCAAAGGTACACTGAAGCTTTCTTT